The 10 T cell receptor beta chains in this list originate from one sample, sequenced in a study of blood T cell repertoires in COVID-19. The table came from immunoSEQ multiplex PCR; TCRdb's copy has only in-frame clones and leaves some out. The table records over 100,000 clones, roughly four fifths of them present only once. Sample: peripheral blood. These receptor sequences come from a woman between 70 and 85 years old with acute or convalescent COVID-19.

V usage is TRBV5-4 and J usage is TRBJ1-4; no definite D call. Germline-derived CDR1 and CDR2 are SGHNT and YYREEE (reference sequence). V lost 0 bases and J 0 bases, leaving 9 bases between the germline ends. The CDR3 consists of 16 residues. CDR3 loop: CASSLAAEATNEKLFF. The CDR3 nucleotides read TGTGCCAGCAGCTTGGCCGCGGAGGCAACTAATGAAAAACTGTTTTTT. The full variable domain, completed using reference TRBV5-4 and TRBJ1-4, is ETGVTQSPTHLIKTRGQQVTLRCSSQSGHNTVSWYQQALGQGPQFIFQYYREEENGRGNFPPRFSGLQFPNYSSELNVNALELDDSALYLCASSLAAEATNEKLFFGSGTQLSVL.

This clone was seen at least ten times. V is TRBV6-2 or TRBV6-3 and J is TRBJ2-7, with 12 bases that match TRBD1. The J segment lost 5 bases and the V segment lost 6 bases, leaving 8 bases of the junction unmatched. This CDR3 comprises 15 residues. In germline, CDR1 is MNHEY, CDR2 SVGEGT. The CDR3 DNA follows: TGTGCCAGCAGCCCTCGAGGGACAGGGGGCAACGAGCAGTACGTC. Translating it yields CASSPRGTGGNEQYV.

V and J are TRBV7-2 and TRBJ1-4; unclear D gene. Trimming removed 1 base at V and 5 bases at J, with 14 bases between. This CDR3 region has 16 residues. Germline loops: CDR1 SGHTA, CDR2 FQGNSA. In DNA, the CDR3 is TGTGCCAGCAGCTTAGGTTTTGGGCAGACGAATGAAAAACTGTTTTTT. As protein: CASSLGFGQTNEKLFF.

The V and J genes are TRBV7-9 and TRBJ1-2; D is ambiguous. In germline, CDR1 is SEHNR, CDR2 FQNEAQ (reference sequence). V was pared by 5 bases and J by 4 bases, with 17 bases between. The CDR3 totals 15 residues. The CDR3 protein is CASSPDGFTLYGYTF. The CDR3 nucleotides read TGTGCCAGCAGCCCAGACGGGTTTACCCTCTATGGCTACACCTTC. The variable domain in full, completed from reference TRBV7-9 and TRBJ1-2, reads DTGVSQNPRHKITKRGQNVTFRCDPISEHNRLYWYRQTLGQGPEFLTYFQNEAQLEKSRLLSDRFSAERPKGSFSTLEIQRTEQGDSAMYLCASSPDGFTLYGYTFGSGTRLTVV.

This clone was detected a few times. CDR3 nucleotides: TGTGCCAGCAGCTTGAACGGGGGCGAGCAGTACTTC. It codes for CASSLNGGEQYF. V usage is TRBV5-5 and J usage is TRBJ2-7; weak D call: TRBD2 (6 bases). V lost 1 base, J lost 6 bases, and 8 bases lay in between. CDR1 SGHKS and CDR2 YYEKEE come from the germline V gene (reference sequence). The CDR3 runs 12 residues.

The chain employs TRBV6-5 and TRBJ2-5; D not certain. Germline values: CDR1 MNHEY, CDR2 SVGAGI. There are 15 residues in the CDR3. V was shortened by 4 bases and J by 0 bases, with 12 bases between the two germline ends. As DNA, the CDR3 is TGTGCCAGCAGTTTTCTAGTTTTGTACCAAGAGACCCAGTACTTC. It yields the protein CASSFLVLYQETQYF.

The rearrangement joins TRBV10-3 to TRBJ1-4; D perhaps matches TRBD1 (5 bases). Trimming cost V 5 bases and J 7 bases, with 17 bases left between them. There are 15 residues in the CDR3. In germline, CDR1 is ENHRY, CDR2 SYGVKD. The CDR3 nucleotides are TGTGCCATCAGTACCAGCGGCAGGGAGGGTGAAAAACTGTTTTTT. Translating gives CAISTSGREGEKLFF.

This clone was recorded once. The chain carries TRBV5-1 and TRBJ1-1; D possibly corresponds to TRBD1 (6 bases). The CDR3 runs 15 residues. Trimming left V 3 bases short and J 4 bases short, with 16 bases between. Germline lookup yields CDR1 SGHRS and CDR2 YFSETQ. CDR3 DNA: TGCGCCAGCAGCTCCACAGGGAGCGTGGGCACTGAAGCTTTCTTT. This sequence encodes CASSSTGSVGTEAFF. The full variable domain, in which reference TRBV5-1 and TRBJ1-1 provide the parts outside the CDR3, is KAGVTQTPRYLIKTRGQQVTLSCSPISGHRSVSWYQQTPGQGLQFLFEYFSETQRNKGNFPGRFSGRQFSNSRSEMNVSTLELGDSALYLCASSSTGSVGTEAFFGQGTRLTVV.

The genes are TRBV11-2 and TRBJ2-5, with TRBD2 as a possible D gene (6 bases). The V end lost 2 bases, the J end lost 1 base, and 14 bases lay between the germline ends. The germline V gene has CDR1 SGHAT and CDR2 FQNNGV. The CDR3 extends over 16 amino acids. The CDR3 region is CASSLSPGGTQETQYF. As DNA, the CDR3 is TGTGCCAGCAGCTTAAGCCCAGGAGGGACCCAAGAGACCCAGTACTTC.

This chain uses TRBV19 with TRBJ1-4; D is unclear. The CDR3 extends over 11 amino acids. The V end was cut by 7 bases, the J end by 7 bases, with 7 bases between. Germline V lookup: CDR1 LNHDA, CDR2 SQIVND (reference sequence). The CDR3 nucleotides are TGTGCCAGTAACTTACGTGAAAAACTGTTTTTT. It translates to CASNLREKLFF.